These T cell receptor beta chains were read from a single sample in a study of blood T cells in healthy people across ages. MiXCR was run by TCRdb on the 5' RACE reads, yielding one entry per CDR3 protein. The sample yields 1.5 million to 2 million distinct CDR3 sequences, about 49% seen once. The sequenced material came from blood. These receptors were taken from a woman between 40 and 50 years old in good health. Both conserved end residues are part of each CDR3. The order of the fields is J gene, clone size, V gene, D gene, CDR3 DNA, CDR3 protein. A D gene is named only where the DNA matches it firmly. Size is stated for part of the rows, as once, few or many counts, or as a class when the clone is expanded.

J gene: TRBJ2-1
clone size: NA
V gene: TRBV7-9
D gene: TRBD1
CDR3 DNA: TGTGCCAGCAGCTCGACAGGGAATGGGCAGTTCTTC
CDR3 protein: CASSSTGNGQFF

J gene: TRBJ2-7
clone size: NA
V gene: TRBV6-6
D gene: NA
CDR3 DNA: TGTGCCAGCGCCCAAGGCGGGGCCAGCTCCTACGAGCAGTACTTC
CDR3 protein: CASAQGGASSYEQYF

J gene: TRBJ1-2
clone size: NA
V gene: TRBV27
D gene: NA
CDR3 DNA: TGTGCCAGCAGTTTAAGATCCGGAGTTAACTATGGCTACACCTTC
CDR3 protein: CASSLRSGVNYGYTF

J gene: TRBJ2-7
clone size: NA
V gene: TRBV25-1
D gene: NA
CDR3 DNA: TGTGCCAGCAGAGGACCTGGATACGAGCAGTACTTC
CDR3 protein: CASRGPGYEQYF

J gene: TRBJ1-4
clone size: NA
V gene: TRBV12-3/TRBV12-4
D gene: TRBD1
CDR3 DNA: TGTGCCAGCAGTTTCGCGGACAGGGCTGAAAAACTGTTTTTT
CDR3 protein: CASSFADRAEKLFF

J gene: TRBJ2-2
clone size: NA
V gene: TRBV7-3
D gene: TRBD1
CDR3 DNA: TGTGCCAGCAGCTTATCCTCTGGGACAGGGTGGGACACCGGGGAGCTGTTTTTT
CDR3 protein: CASSLSSGTGWDTGELFF

J gene: TRBJ2-7
clone size: few
V gene: TRBV20-1
D gene: NA
CDR3 DNA: TGCAGTGCCCCGGGAAGTCCCCCCTCCGAGCAGTACTTC
CDR3 protein: CSAPGSPPSEQYF

J gene: TRBJ1-6
clone size: once
V gene: TRBV18
D gene: NA
CDR3 DNA: TGTGCCAGCTCACCACAGGGCCCCTCCTATAATTCACCCCTCCACTTT
CDR3 protein: CASSPQGPSYNSPLHF

J gene: TRBJ2-1
clone size: NA
V gene: TRBV20-1
D gene: NA
CDR3 DNA: TGCAGTGCTAGAGACCTCGGACTTCCCTCCTACAATGAGCAGTTCTTC
CDR3 protein: CSARDLGLPSYNEQFF

J gene: TRBJ2-3
clone size: many
V gene: TRBV7-2
D gene: TRBD2
CDR3 DNA: TGTGCCAGCAGCTTAGGCGGGGGAAACACAGATACGCAGTATTTT
CDR3 protein: CASSLGGGNTDTQYF

J gene: TRBJ2-7
clone size: NA
V gene: TRBV7-2
D gene: NA
CDR3 DNA: TGTGCCAGCAGCTTAGCAGCAGGACTCCTGATGCCTTACGAGCAGTACTTC
CDR3 protein: CASSLAAGLLMPYEQYF

J gene: TRBJ2-3
clone size: NA
V gene: TRBV28
D gene: TRBD1
CDR3 DNA: TGTGCCAGCAGTTTTTCGGCAGGGGGCAGTTTACCGTCTAGGGATACGCAGTATTTT
CDR3 protein: CASSFSAGGSLPSRDTQYF

J gene: TRBJ2-3
clone size: NA
V gene: TRBV24-1
D gene: TRBD2
CDR3 DNA: TGTGCCACCAGTGACGGGACTAACACAGATACGCAGTATTTT
CDR3 protein: CATSDGTNTDTQYF

J gene: TRBJ2-7
clone size: few
V gene: TRBV10-3
D gene: NA
CDR3 DNA: TGTGCCATCAGTGAGGACAGTACCTACGAGCAGTACTTC
CDR3 protein: CAISEDSTYEQYF

J gene: TRBJ1-4
clone size: few
V gene: TRBV7-2
D gene: NA
CDR3 DNA: TGTGCCAGCACCCGGCGAGCAGGGGAAAAACTGTTTTTT
CDR3 protein: CASTRRAGEKLFF

J gene: TRBJ1-6
clone size: NA
V gene: TRBV7-2
D gene: TRBD1
CDR3 DNA: TGTGCCAGCAGCGGGACAGGGGTCGGTTCACCCCTCCACTTT
CDR3 protein: CASSGTGVGSPLHF

J gene: TRBJ2-1
clone size: NA
V gene: TRBV29-1
D gene: NA
CDR3 DNA: TGCAGCGTTGATGGGGACACGGGGTACAATGAGCAGTTCTTC
CDR3 protein: CSVDGDTGYNEQFF

J gene: TRBJ2-7
clone size: few
V gene: TRBV6-6
D gene: NA
CDR3 DNA: TGTGCCAGCAGTTACTCGATCGAGCGGTTGCCCTACGAGCAGTACTTC
CDR3 protein: CASSYSIERLPYEQYF

J gene: TRBJ2-7
clone size: few
V gene: TRBV4-3
D gene: NA
CDR3 DNA: TGCGCCAGCAGCCAATCCTACGGCTCCTACGAGCAGTACTTC
CDR3 protein: CASSQSYGSYEQYF

J gene: TRBJ2-7
clone size: once
V gene: TRBV5-1
D gene: NA
CDR3 DNA: TGCGCCAGCAGCTTGGAGGCAGGGGGGTCCTCCGACGAGCAGTACTTC
CDR3 protein: CASSLEAGGSSDEQYF

J gene: TRBJ1-2
clone size: few
V gene: TRBV6-2/TRBV6-3
D gene: TRBD1
CDR3 DNA: TGTGCGAGCACCCCCGACAGGGCCTACGGCTACACCTTC
CDR3 protein: CASTPDRAYGYTF

J gene: TRBJ2-5
clone size: NA
V gene: TRBV13
D gene: TRBD1
CDR3 DNA: TGTGCCAGCAGCCCGGGAACAGGGGAAGAGCAGTACTTC
CDR3 protein: CASSPGTGEEQYF

J gene: TRBJ2-7
clone size: NA
V gene: TRBV6-2/TRBV6-3
D gene: NA
CDR3 DNA: TGTGCCAGCAGAGACGGTGTCCGAGTCGAGCAGTACTTC
CDR3 protein: CASRDGVRVEQYF

J gene: TRBJ2-3
clone size: once
V gene: TRBV29-1
D gene: NA
CDR3 DNA: TGCACGTATAGCACAGATACGCAGTATTTT
CDR3 protein: CTYSTDTQYF